The clone carrying this TCR beta chain has ten or more counts. Its antigen remains unknown. The read is 3 residues too short to cover the CDR3 end, so that end is filled in from the germline J gene. The sample is drawn from a study of T cell clonality in common variable immunodeficiency. The CDR3 length is 18 residues. V lost 1 base, J lost 0 bases, and 16 bases lay in between. TCRdb's table, derived via immunoSEQ multiplex PCR, lists solely in-frame clones and lacks some. The repertoire has tens of thousands of clones, none seen only once; the ten largest take around 3.1%. Findings and limits, study-wide: CVID subjects shared fewer TCRbeta clones than healthy controls did. CVID subjects showed higher TCRbeta clonality than healthy controls.

This receptor was obtained from a person between 18 and 75 years old in good health. The specimen sequenced was peripheral blood mononuclear cells. This chain links TRBV12-3 or TRBV12-4 with TRBJ2-1, with a weak D call TRBD1 (5 bases). The CDR3 sequence: CASSLEGIWGSSYNEQFF. Incomplete CDR3 DNA: TGTGCCAGCAGTTTAGAGGGGATTTGGGGATCCTCCTACAATGAG.